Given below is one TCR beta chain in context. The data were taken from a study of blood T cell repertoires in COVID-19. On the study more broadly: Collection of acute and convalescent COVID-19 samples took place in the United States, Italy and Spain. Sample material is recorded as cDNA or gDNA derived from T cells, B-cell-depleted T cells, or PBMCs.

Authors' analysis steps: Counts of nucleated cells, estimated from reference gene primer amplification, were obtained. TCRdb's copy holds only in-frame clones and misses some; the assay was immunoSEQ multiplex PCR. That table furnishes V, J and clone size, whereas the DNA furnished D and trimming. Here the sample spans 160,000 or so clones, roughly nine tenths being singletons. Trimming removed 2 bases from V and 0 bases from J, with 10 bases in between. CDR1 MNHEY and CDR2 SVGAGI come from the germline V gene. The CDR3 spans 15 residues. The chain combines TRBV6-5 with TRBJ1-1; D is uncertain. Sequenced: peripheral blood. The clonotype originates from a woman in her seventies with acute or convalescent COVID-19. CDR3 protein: CASSYGRQMNTEAFF. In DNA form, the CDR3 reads TGTGCCAGCAGTTACGGGAGGCAGATGAACACTGAAGCTTTCTTT.